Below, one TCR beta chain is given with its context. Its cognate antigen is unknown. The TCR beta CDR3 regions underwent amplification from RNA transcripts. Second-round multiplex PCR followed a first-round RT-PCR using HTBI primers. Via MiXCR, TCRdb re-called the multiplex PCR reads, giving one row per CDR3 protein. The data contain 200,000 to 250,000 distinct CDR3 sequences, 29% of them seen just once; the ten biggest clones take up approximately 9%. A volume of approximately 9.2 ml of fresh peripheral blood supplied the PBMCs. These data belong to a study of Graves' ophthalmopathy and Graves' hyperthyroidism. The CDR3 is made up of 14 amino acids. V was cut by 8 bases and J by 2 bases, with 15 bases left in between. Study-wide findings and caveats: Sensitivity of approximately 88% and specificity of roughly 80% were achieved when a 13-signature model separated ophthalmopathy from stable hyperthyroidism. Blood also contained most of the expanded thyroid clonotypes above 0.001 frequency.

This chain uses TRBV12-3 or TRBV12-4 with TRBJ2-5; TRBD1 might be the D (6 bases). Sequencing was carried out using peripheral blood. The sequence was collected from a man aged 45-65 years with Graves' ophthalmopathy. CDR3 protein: CASGVDRKQETQYF. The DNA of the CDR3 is TGTGCCAGCGGGGTCGACAGGAAACAAGAGACCCAGTACTTC.